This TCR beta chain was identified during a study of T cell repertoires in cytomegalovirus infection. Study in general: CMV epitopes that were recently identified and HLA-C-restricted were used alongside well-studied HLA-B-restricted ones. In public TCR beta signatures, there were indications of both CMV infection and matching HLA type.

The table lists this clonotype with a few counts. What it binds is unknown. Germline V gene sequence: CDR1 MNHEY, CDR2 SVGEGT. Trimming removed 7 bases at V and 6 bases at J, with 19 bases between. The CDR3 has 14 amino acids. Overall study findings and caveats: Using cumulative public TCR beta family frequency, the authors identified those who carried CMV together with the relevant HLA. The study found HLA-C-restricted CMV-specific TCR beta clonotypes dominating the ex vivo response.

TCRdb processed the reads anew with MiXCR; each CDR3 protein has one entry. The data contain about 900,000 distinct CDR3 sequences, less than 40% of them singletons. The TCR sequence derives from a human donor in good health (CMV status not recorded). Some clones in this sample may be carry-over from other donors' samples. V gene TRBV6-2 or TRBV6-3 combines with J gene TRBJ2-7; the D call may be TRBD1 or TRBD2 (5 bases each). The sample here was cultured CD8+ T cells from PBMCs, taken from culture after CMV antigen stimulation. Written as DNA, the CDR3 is TGTGCCAGCACCTCCGAGGGGCGGTTGATCGAGCAGTACGTC. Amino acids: CASTSEGRLIEQYV.